These 32 T cell receptor beta chains were sequenced from one sample in a study of CD8+ T cells in alopecia areata. Once RNA had been extracted, it was reverse transcribed into cDNA to act as the sequencing template. Profiled with immunoSEQ multiplex PCR; TCRdb holds only in-frame clones, not every one. The profile covers approximately 150,000 clones, with 62% appearing a single time and 35% to 45% taken by the ten largest. Sequenced material: CD8+ T cells sorted from blood. These receptor sequences come from a human donor in good health.

Turning to this clone: In the same sample, other DNA sequences code for this CDR3. V is TRBV20-1 and J is TRBJ2-7; D call uncertain. Trimming left V 0 bases short and J 3 bases short, with 3 bases between. CDR3 length: 11 amino acids. CDR1 is DFQATT and CDR2 is SNEGSKA in the germline V gene (reference sequence). The CDR3 DNA follows: TGCAGTGCTAGAGACGGCTACGAGCAGTACTTC. The encoded protein is CSARDGYEQYF.

This clone turned up a few times. The CDR3 DNA reads as TGTGCCAGCAGTTTGGATGGCGCCACCTATGGCTACACCTTC. Translated: CASSLDGATYGYTF. The V call is TRBV28, the J call TRBJ1-2; D not resolved. Trimming took 3 bases from V and 4 from J, leaving 12 bases between them. Per the germline V gene, CDR1 is MDHEN and CDR2 is SYDVKM. This CDR3 contains 14 residues.

In its sample, this clone was seen a few times. The genes are TRBV7-9 and TRBJ2-5, with D possibly matching TRBD1 (5 bases). V was cut by 6 bases and J by 1 base, with 9 bases left in between. There are 13 residues in the CDR3. The germline V gene has CDR1 SEHNR and CDR2 FQNEAQ (reference sequence). DNA of the CDR3: TGTGCCAGCAGAGACAGCCTCCAAGAGACCCAGTACTTC. Encoded protein: CASRDSLQETQYF.

The chain combines TRBV9 with TRBJ2-5, with 8 nucleotides matching TRBD2. V lost 7 bases and J lost 2; bases outside the gene matches: 7. Germline V lookup: CDR1 SGDLS, CDR2 YYNGEE. The CDR3 sequence is 14 residues long. CDR3 sequence reads: CASGTAGAQETQYF. The CDR3 DNA sequence: TGTGCCAGCGGAACAGCGGGAGCTCAAGAGACCCAGTACTTC.

This clone was seen only once. The chain combines TRBV19 with TRBJ2-7, with D unresolved. The V end was cut by 9 bases, the J end by 2 bases, with 14 bases between. The CDR3 length is 13 residues. CDR1 and CDR2 from the germline V gene are LNHDA and SQIVND (reference sequence). The CDR3 nucleotides read TGTGCCAGCAGTCCCGGGTGGACCTACGAGCAGTACTTC. This encodes CASSPGWTYEQYF.

The chain couples TRBV28 to TRBJ1-4; 7 bases are a match to TRBD1. CDR3 size: 14 residues. J lost 7 bases, V lost 2 bases, and 4 bases had no gene match. Germline lookup yields CDR1 MDHEN and CDR2 SYDVKM. The chain's CDR3 is CASSLEGAVEKLFF. The CDR3 nucleotides are TGTGCCAGCAGTTTAGAGGGGGCTGTTGAAAAACTGTTTTTT.

The V and J genes are TRBV6-6 and TRBJ2-5, with D possibly being TRBD1 (6 bases). Germline V gene data show CDR1 as MNHNY and CDR2 as SVGAGI (reference sequence). This CDR3 is built from 15 residues. Between the trimmed V and J ends, which lost 6 bases and 4 bases, there was a span of 18 bases. CDR3 region: CASRPRTEGGETQYF. For the CDR3, the DNA is TGTGCCAGCAGACCTCGGACCGAAGGGGGAGAGACCCAGTACTTC.

This clone has a handful of counts. The chain links TRBV7-8 to TRBJ2-5; 9 positions match TRBD2. Losses at the gene ends were 2 bases for V and 2 bases for J; bases not matched to a gene: 3. The CDR3 runs to 15 residues. Germline CDR1 is SGHVS and CDR2 is FQNEAQ. CDR3 sequence reads: CASSLIAGAQETQYF. CDR3 sequence (DNA): TGTGCCAGCAGCTTAATAGCGGGAGCACAAGAGACCCAGTACTTC.

This clone has more than one count but fewer than ten. The chain combines TRBV7-8 with TRBJ2-1, with D uncertain. Per germline, CDR1 SGHVS and CDR2 FQNEAQ. The CDR3 loop spans 12 amino acids. Trimming took 3 bases from V and 4 from J, leaving 4 bases between them. CDR3 region: CASSLGYNEQFF. Written as DNA, the CDR3 is TGTGCCAGCAGCTTGGGGTACAATGAGCAGTTCTTC.

The CDR3: CASSGVAGVSYNEQFF. As DNA, the CDR3 is TGTGCCAGCAGTGGGGTAGCGGGGGTCTCCTACAATGAGCAGTTCTTC. The chain links TRBV6-1 to TRBJ2-1, with 9 bases that match TRBD2. The CDR3 is made up of 16 amino acids. V trimming: 4 bases; J trimming: 0 bases; junction bases outside the gene matches: 4. Germline V gene sequence: CDR1 MNHNS, CDR2 SASEGT.

The rearrangement joins TRBV5-1 to TRBJ2-2; perhaps D is TRBD1 or TRBD2 (5 bases each). Per germline, CDR1 SGHRS and CDR2 YFSETQ. V dropped 2 bases and J dropped 6 bases, with 14 bases sitting between them. This CDR3 is 15 amino acids long. The CDR3 coding sequence is TGCGCCAGCAGCTTCACCGGGACGTGGGCCGGGGAGCTGTTTTTT. This translates into CASSFTGTWAGELFF.

The chain combines TRBV29-1 with TRBJ2-7; 7 bases are a match to TRBD1. CDR3 size: 14 residues. CDR1 SQVTM and CDR2 ANQGSEA come from the germline V gene. Trimming took 6 bases from V and 1 from J; bases not matched to a gene: 9. This CDR3 is CSVVSGTASYEQYF. The CDR3 DNA reads as TGCAGCGTGGTTTCCGGGACAGCTTCCTACGAGCAGTACTTC.

The chain joins TRBV29-1 to TRBJ2-2; weak D call: TRBD2 (6 bases). Deletions cut 6 bases from V and 6 bases from J, with 8 bases between. CDR1 and CDR2 (germline): SQVTM, ANQGSEA. The CDR3 consists of 11 residues. CDR3: CSVGEAGELFF. In DNA, the CDR3 is TGCAGCGTGGGGGAGGCCGGGGAGCTGTTTTTT.

The chain combines TRBV7-8 with TRBJ2-3; 8 bases align to TRBD2. CDR1 and CDR2 (germline): SGHVS, FQNEAQ. This CDR3 comprises 17 residues. Trimming took 1 base from V and 2 from J; bases not matched to a gene: 8. Written as DNA, the CDR3 is TGTGCCAGCAGCTTAGTGCGGACTAGCTCCCTCACAGATACGCAGTATTTT. Its protein is CASSLVRTSSLTDTQYF.

This clone has a single count. The V and J genes are TRBV9 and TRBJ1-2; D gene ambiguous. Between the trimmed V and J ends, which lost 4 bases and 6 bases, there was a span of 10 bases. Germline CDR1 and CDR2: SGDLS and YYNGEE. This CDR3 region has 12 residues. The CDR3: CASSSTANGYTF. CDR3 bases: TGTGCCAGCAGCTCTACAGCGAATGGCTACACCTTC.

V usage is TRBV11-2 and J usage is TRBJ1-2; possible D gene TRBD1, 6 bases. Looked up from germline, CDR1 is SGHAT and CDR2 is FQNNGV. The CDR3 is 15 residues long. The V end was cut by 1 base, the J end by 2 bases, with 11 bases between. The CDR3, as DNA: TGTGCCAGCAGCTTAGTTGCAGGGGTGAACTATGGCTACACCTTC. Protein sequence: CASSLVAGVNYGYTF.

This sequence joins TRBV5-1 and TRBJ2-7; 7 bases align to TRBD2. The CDR3 length is 14 residues. Germline V gene sequence: CDR1 SGHRS, CDR2 YFSETQ. V was clipped by 5 bases and J by 2 bases; unmatched bases: 7. The CDR3 reads CASSPTSSTYEQYF. CDR3 DNA: TGCGCCAGCAGTCCGACTAGCTCGACCTACGAGCAGTACTTC. Supplemented by reference TRBV5-1 and TRBJ2-7, the full variable domain reads KAGVTQTPRYLIKTRGQQVTLSCSPISGHRSVSWYQQTPGQGLQFLFEYFSETQRNKGNFPGRFSGRQFSNSRSEMNVSTLELGDSALYLCASSPTSSTYEQYFGPGTRLTVT.

The chain is built from TRBV27 and TRBJ1-5; D remains unclear. Trimming pared 5 bases from V and 0 bases from J, leaving 8 bases between. Germline V gene data show CDR1 as MNHEY and CDR2 as SMNVEV (reference sequence). The CDR3 totals 14 residues. CDR3: CASSPLSSNQPQHF. As DNA, the CDR3 is TGTGCCAGCAGTCCCCTCAGTAGCAATCAGCCCCAGCATTTT.

In this sample, this clone is medium-sized. The chain employs TRBV5-1 and TRBJ1-4, with D unclear. V lost 7 bases and J 6 bases, leaving 13 bases between the germline ends. Germline V gene sequence: CDR1 SGHRS, CDR2 YFSETQ. The CDR3 has 13 residues. CDR3 region: CASRPEGYEKLFF. In DNA, the CDR3 is TGCGCCAGCCGCCCGGAAGGCTATGAAAAACTGTTTTTT.

The rearrangement joins TRBV28 to TRBJ2-1; D possibly corresponds to TRBD2 (5 bases). CDR1 MDHEN and CDR2 SYDVKM come from the germline V gene. V was clipped by 11 bases and J by 6 bases, with 14 bases between them. The CDR3 has 12 amino acids. The chain's CDR3 is CASRKGSNEQFF. CDR3 nucleotides: TGTGCCTCTCGAAAAGGGAGCAATGAGCAGTTCTTC.

This clone has more than one count but fewer than ten. The CDR3, as DNA: TGTGCCAGCACAGGGGACCTCGACTCCTACAATGAGCAGTTCTTC. Translation: CASTGDLDSYNEQFF. The gene calls are TRBV7-2 and TRBJ2-1, with a possible D match to TRBD1 (6 bases). V lost 7 bases to trimming and J lost 0 bases, with 13 bases between them. CDR1 is SGHTA and CDR2 is FQGNSA in the germline V gene. This CDR3 comprises 15 residues. Supplemented by reference TRBV7-2 and TRBJ2-1, the full variable domain reads GAGVSQSPSNKVTEKGKDVELRCDPISGHTALYWYRQSLGQGLEFLIYFQGNSAPDKSGLPSDRFSAERTGGSVSTLTIQRTQQEDSAVYLCASTGDLDSYNEQFFGPGTRLTVL.

This clone was observed at least ten times. V and J are TRBV9 and TRBJ2-2; 9 bases are a match to TRBD2. Germline V gives CDR1 SGDLS, CDR2 YYNGEE. Unmatched junction bases numbered 19, after V lost 0 bases and J lost 7 bases. This CDR3 comprises 20 residues. CDR3 bases: TGTGCCAGCAGCGTAGCAGCCGGGGGAGCGGGAGGACGTCCCGACGGGGAGCTGTTTTTT. Translation gives CASSVAAGGAGGRPDGELFF.

This clone was seen just once. The rearrangement uses TRBV13 and TRBJ2-3; D may be TRBD2 (6 bases). Trimming removed 5 bases at V and 2 bases at J, with 20 bases between. The length of the CDR3 is 17 residues. The germline gives CDR1 PRHDT, CDR2 FYEKMQ (reference sequence). The CDR3 region has the DNA TGTGCCAGCAGCCCGCCCCCGGGAGCCGGATTCACAGATACGCAGTATTTT. This encodes CASSPPPGAGFTDTQYF.

J is TRBJ2-1 and V is TRBV5-6; D gene ambiguous. CDR1 is SGHDT and CDR2 is YYEEEE in the germline V gene. The CDR3 covers 12 residues. Trimming removed 0 bases at V and 6 bases at J, with 4 bases between. In DNA, the CDR3 is TGTGCCAGCAGCTTGGAGAGCAATGAGCAGTTCTTC. Translated, it gives CASSLESNEQFF.

The chain employs TRBV2 and TRBJ2-2; D call uncertain. Between the trimmed V and J ends, which lost 4 bases and 2 bases, there was a span of 11 bases. Germline CDR1 SNHLY, CDR2 FYNNEI. The length of the CDR3 is 15 residues. This CDR3 reads CASSAGGPNTGELFF. CDR3 nucleotides: TGTGCCAGCAGTGCCGGCGGACCCAACACCGGGGAGCTGTTTTTT.

The gene calls are TRBV30 and TRBJ2-1; no reliable D call. Looked up from germline, CDR1 is GTSNPN and CDR2 is SVGIG (reference sequence). The CDR3 length is 13 residues. The V end lost 3 bases, the J end lost 4 bases, and 10 bases lay between the germline ends. For the CDR3, the DNA is TGTGCCTGGAGGCGAAAGGCATACAATGAGCAGTTCTTC. Amino acids: CAWRRKAYNEQFF.

J is TRBJ2-7 and V is TRBV10-3; 11 bases are shared with TRBD2. CDR3 length: 15 residues. V lost 3 bases and J lost 5; bases outside the gene matches: 6. Germline CDR1 is ENHRY and CDR2 is SYGVKD. CDR3 DNA: TGTGCCATCAGTGAACCGACTAGCGGGGACCACGAGCAGTACTTC. Translating gives CAISEPTSGDHEQYF.

A few counts support this clone. In DNA, the CDR3 is TGTGCCAGCAGGCACGCTAACACAGATACGCAGTATTTT. Translating gives CASRHANTDTQYF. This chain connects TRBV7-9 to TRBJ2-3; D is undetermined. V was trimmed by 6 bases and J by 2 bases, leaving 9 bases between them. Germline lookup yields CDR1 SEHNR and CDR2 FQNEAQ (reference sequence). This CDR3 comprises 13 residues. The full variable domain, completed using reference TRBV7-9 and TRBJ2-3, is DTGVSQNPRHKITKRGQNVTFRCDPISEHNRLYWYRQTLGQGPEFLTYFQNEAQLEKSRLLSDRFSAERPKGSFSTLEIQRTEQGDSAMYLCASRHANTDTQYFGPGTRLTVL.

The gene calls are TRBV29-1 and TRBJ2-7, with 7 bases matching TRBD1. This CDR3 is 13 amino acids long. V was pared by 2 bases and J by 0 bases, with 1 base of the junction left unmatched. CDR1 and CDR2 (germline): SQVTM, ANQGSEA. The CDR3 DNA follows: TGCAGCGTTGAATCAGGGGGCTCCTACGAGCAGTACTTC. It translates to CSVESGGSYEQYF.

The chain joins TRBV6-5 to TRBJ1-1, with a possible D match to TRBD1 (5 bases). With 4 bases removed from V and 13 bases from J, the gap between germline ends came to 16 bases. Germline CDR1 reads MNHEY; CDR2 reads SVGAGI. The CDR3 is 12 residues long. The CDR3 nucleotides read TGTGCCAGCAGTTCCCCCGGGACGGGTGTTTTCTTT. Its protein is CASSSPGTGVFF.

The rearrangement joins TRBV9 to TRBJ2-5; a possible D gene is TRBD2 (6 bases). Germline values: CDR1 SGDLS, CDR2 YYNGEE. CDR3 size: 15 residues. V dropped 0 bases and J dropped 2 bases, with 11 bases sitting between them. The CDR3 sequence is CASSVAGRSQETQYF. In nucleotides, the CDR3 is TGTGCCAGCAGCGTAGCAGGGAGGAGTCAAGAGACCCAGTACTTC.

This clone showed up many times. The chain is built from TRBV9 and TRBJ2-3; tentative D call: TRBD2 (6 bases). Looked up from germline, CDR1 is SGDLS and CDR2 is YYNGEE. Trimming shortened V by 0 bases and J by 2 bases, and 7 bases separated the two germline ends. CDR3 length: 14 residues. CDR3 DNA: TGTGCCAGCAGCGTAGCGGGAGCCACAGATACGCAGTATTTT. Protein: CASSVAGATDTQYF.